These 18 T cell receptor beta chains were all obtained from the same sample, sequenced in a study of human T cells and chemical hapten exposure. TCRdb processed the RACE reads anew with MiXCR; each CDR3 protein has one entry. This table has just over 70,000 distinct CDR3 sequences, 11% appearing once. Time point reported: patch test 3, about 24 weeks after DPC sensitization. Noted treatment: therapeutic diphenylcyclopropenone sensitization with weekly scalp DPC. The sequenced sample was whole blood, obtained in connection with sensitization to the hapten diphenylcyclopropenone (DPC). The receptor source for this set is a woman between 45 and 60 years old with alopecia areata. Some clones in this sample may be carry-over from other donors' samples.

This clonotype occurred many times. This chain uses TRBV6-2 or TRBV6-3 with TRBJ1-6; TRBD1 might be the D (5 bases). The CDR3 runs to 14 residues. CDR1 is MNHEY and CDR2 is SVGEGT in the germline V gene. V lost 6 bases, J lost 8 bases, and 14 bases lay in between. CDR3 protein: CASRTQGVDSPLHF. The CDR3 nucleotides are TGTGCCAGCAGAACCCAGGGTGTTGATTCACCCCTCCACTTT.

This clonotype turned up a few times. The rearrangement joins TRBV12-2 to TRBJ2-7. TRBV12-2 is labeled a pseudogene. CDR3 length equals 12 residues. CDR3 region: CASRLNDHEQYF. The DNA for the CDR3 is TGTGCAAGTCGCTTAAACGACCACGAGCAGTACTTC.

At least ten counts were recorded for this clonotype. This chain joins TRBV29-1 and TRBJ2-5; D ambiguous. The CDR3 totals 12 residues. CDR1 and CDR2 from the germline V gene are SQVTM and ANQGSEA. The ends were cut back, 5 bases at V and 4 bases at J, with 11 bases in the middle. The CDR3 loop reads CSVNGRAETQYF. The CDR3 nucleotides are TGCAGCGTTAACGGAAGGGCAGAGACCCAGTACTTC. Drawing the rest from reference TRBV29-1 and TRBJ2-5, the complete variable domain is SAVISQKPSRDICQRGTSLTIQCQVDSQVTMMFWYRQQPGQSLTLIATANQGSEATYESGFVIDKFPISRPNLTFSTLTVSNMSPEDSSIYLCSVNGRAETQYFGPGTRLLVL.

This clonotype was found a few times. The V call is TRBV2, the J call TRBJ1-1; weak D call: TRBD1 (5 bases). CDR1 and CDR2 (germline): SNHLY, FYNNEI. The CDR3 totals 13 residues. Deletions cut 3 bases from V and 7 bases from J, with 12 bases between. CDR3 region: CASSEWGYGEAFF. The CDR3 coding sequence is TGTGCCAGCAGTGAGTGGGGGTACGGTGAAGCTTTCTTT.

J is TRBJ2-5 and V is TRBV28; D gene uncertain. This CDR3 contains 10 residues. Between the trimmed V and J ends, which lost 10 bases and 8 bases, there was a span of 11 bases. The germline CDR1 and CDR2 sequences are MDHEN and SYDVKM. CDR3 protein: CANNRETQYF. Written as DNA, the CDR3 is TGTGCCAACAACAGAGAAACCCAGTACTTC.

This clonotype was picked up a small number of times. The rearrangement uses TRBV5-1 and TRBJ1-2; D is undetermined. V lost 0 bases and J 3 bases, leaving 9 bases between the germline ends. Germline lookup yields CDR1 SGHRS and CDR2 YFSETQ. CDR3 size: 14 residues. For the CDR3, the DNA is TGCGCCAGCAGCTTGGACGCGCAGGACTATGGCTACACCTTC. Amino acids: CASSLDAQDYGYTF.

This clonotype was seen more than once but under ten times. This chain uses TRBV12-3 or TRBV12-4 with TRBJ2-3; D may be TRBD1 (6 bases). Trimming shortened V by 6 bases and J by 4 bases, and 17 bases separated the two germline ends. There are 15 residues in the CDR3. CDR3 coding DNA: TGTGCCAGCAGCCTTCAACACTCAGGGGCAGATACGCAGTATTTT. This gives the protein CASSLQHSGADTQYF.

This chain uses TRBV7-9 with TRBJ2-2, with D perhaps matching TRBD2 (6 bases). The germline V gene has CDR1 SEHNR and CDR2 FQNEAQ (reference sequence). The CDR3 is 18 amino acids. V was shortened by 2 bases and J by 1 base, with 17 bases between the two germline ends. The CDR3, as DNA: TGTGCCAGCAGCTTACCCGCAAGCGTAGCGGTGAACACCGGGGAGCTGTTTTTT. Its translation: CASSLPASVAVNTGELFF.

This clonotype was observed many times. This chain uses TRBV11-1 with TRBJ2-1; TRBD2 matches at 8 bases. Trimming took 5 bases from V and 0 from J; bases not matched to a gene: 3. CDR3 length: 15 amino acids. Germline V gene lookup returns CDR1 SGHAT and CDR2 FQDESV (reference sequence). CDR3 sequence: CASSGGGSSYNEQFF. DNA of the CDR3: TGTGCCAGCAGCGGCGGGGGGAGCTCCTACAATGAGCAGTTCTTC. Combining the CDR3 with reference TRBV11-1 and TRBJ2-1 gives the whole variable domain EAEVAQSPRYKITEKSQAVAFWCDPISGHATLYWYRQILGQGPELLVQFQDESVVDDSQLPKDRFSAERLKGVDSTLKIQPAELGDSAMYLCASSGGGSSYNEQFFGPGTRLTVL.

This clonotype was detected a few times. The J gene is TRBJ2-7, the V gene TRBV28; 9 bases align to TRBD1. This CDR3 is 16 amino acids long. V was pared by 6 bases and J by 3 bases, with 12 bases of the junction left unmatched. In germline, CDR1 is MDHEN, CDR2 SYDVKM. The CDR3 sequence is CASREPGQGLSYEQYF. CDR3 bases: TGTGCCAGCAGGGAGCCGGGACAGGGACTAAGCTACGAGCAGTACTTC.

This clonotype has ten or more counts. V and J are TRBV6-2 or TRBV6-3 and TRBJ2-2; D gene unclear. V gave up 6 bases and J gave up 6 bases, with 5 bases separating them. CDR1 and CDR2 (germline): MNHEY, SVGEGT. The CDR3 covers 11 residues. DNA of the CDR3: TGTGCCAGCAGAAGGGCCGGGGAGCTGTTTTTT. Its protein is CASRRAGELFF.

CDR3 in amino acids: CSVEDSGGLADTQYF. The CDR3 DNA reads TGCAGCGTTGAGGATAGCGGGGGGTTAGCAGATACGCAGTATTTT. J is TRBJ2-3 and V is TRBV29-1, with TRBD2 matching over 10 bases. This CDR3 region has 15 residues. Germline V gene lookup returns CDR1 SQVTM and CDR2 ANQGSEA. Unmatched junction bases numbered 7, after V lost 3 bases and J lost 4 bases.

The chain employs TRBV11-3 and TRBJ2-2; the D is unclear. Germline CDR1 is SGHNT and CDR2 is YENEEA. V was cut by 4 bases and J by 7 bases, with 19 bases left in between. The CDR3 length is 16 residues. The CDR3 DNA reads TGTGCCAGCAGCTCCAGTGCCGGTTCCCGCGTCGGGGAGCTGTTTTTT. Translated: CASSSSAGSRVGELFF.

The CDR3 coding sequence is TGTGCCAGCAGTTTCGGTAGCGGGAGTAGAGGTACAGATACGCAGTATTTT. Translating gives CASSFGSGSRGTDTQYF. The chain joins TRBV12-3 or TRBV12-4 to TRBJ2-3, with 9 bases fitting TRBD2. The J segment lost 3 bases and the V segment lost 3 bases, leaving 10 bases of the junction unmatched. This CDR3 comprises 17 residues.

This clonotype was detected many times. The chain carries TRBV7-2 and TRBJ2-1; 7 bases are a match to TRBD1. Germline V gives CDR1 SGHTA, CDR2 FQGNSA. This CDR3 contains 13 residues. With V trimmed by 5 bases and J by 13 bases, 11 bases remained unmatched. In DNA, the CDR3 is TGTGCCAGCAGCCCTGGACAGGTAAATCTTCAGTTCTTC. Its translation is CASSPGQVNLQFF.

This clonotype was detected only a few times. J is TRBJ1-1 and V is TRBV5-4; 9 positions agree with TRBD1. V was clipped by 4 bases and J by 4 bases; unmatched bases: 8. This CDR3 is built from 15 residues. CDR1 is SGHNT, CDR2 YYREEE, per germline (reference sequence). CDR3 nucleotide sequence: TGTGCCAGCAGCCCAAGTCCGGGACAGGGCACTGAAGCTTTCTTT. As protein: CASSPSPGQGTEAFF.

This clonotype was found a few times. The chain has TRBV18 and TRBJ2-1; no firm D call. This CDR3 spans 12 amino acids. CDR1 is KGHSH, CDR2 LQKENI, per germline. V was shortened by 4 bases and J by 3 bases, with 4 bases between the two germline ends. CDR3 bases: TGTGCCAGCTCACGAGGCTACAATGAGCAGTTCTTC. Translated, it gives CASSRGYNEQFF.

This clonotype was seen repeatedly, ten times or more. This chain joins TRBV5-5 and TRBJ1-1; 11 bases map to TRBD1. In germline, CDR1 is SGHKS, CDR2 YYEKEE (reference sequence). This CDR3 region has 14 residues. The ends lost 2 bases at V and 8 bases at J; junction bases unmatched: 5. CDR3 protein: CASSFRTGGEEAFF. The CDR3 coding sequence is TGTGCCAGCAGCTTCCGGACAGGGGGCGAAGAAGCTTTCTTT. The variable domain in full, with the rest retrieved from reference TRBV5-5 and TRBJ1-1, is DAGVTQSPTHLIKTRGQQVTLRCSPISGHKSVSWYQQVLGQGPQFIFQYYEKEERGRGNFPDRFSARQFPNYSSELNVNALLLGDSALYLCASSFRTGGEEAFFGQGTRLTVV.